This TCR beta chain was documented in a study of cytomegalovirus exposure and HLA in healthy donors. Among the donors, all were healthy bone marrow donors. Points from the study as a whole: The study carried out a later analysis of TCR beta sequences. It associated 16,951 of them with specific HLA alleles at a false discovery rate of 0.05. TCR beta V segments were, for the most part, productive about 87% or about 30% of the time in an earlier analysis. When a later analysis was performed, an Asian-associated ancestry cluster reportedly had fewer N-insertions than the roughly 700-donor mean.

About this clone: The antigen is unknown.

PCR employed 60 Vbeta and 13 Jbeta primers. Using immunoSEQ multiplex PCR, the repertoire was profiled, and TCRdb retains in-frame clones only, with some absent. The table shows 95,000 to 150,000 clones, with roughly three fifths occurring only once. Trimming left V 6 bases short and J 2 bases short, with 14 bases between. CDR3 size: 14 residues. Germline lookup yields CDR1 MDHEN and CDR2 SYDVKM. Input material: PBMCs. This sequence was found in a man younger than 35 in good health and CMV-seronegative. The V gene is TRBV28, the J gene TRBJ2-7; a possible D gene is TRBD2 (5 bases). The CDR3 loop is CASSQPRAPYEQYF. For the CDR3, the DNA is TGTGCCAGCAGCCAACCGAGGGCTCCCTACGAGCAGTACTTC.